Presented here are 8 T cell receptor beta chains from one specimen sequenced in a study of T cell responses to AZD1222 COVID-19 vaccine. The repertoire was sequenced with immunoSEQ multiplex PCR; TCRdb's copy has only in-frame clones and lacks some. The sample holds around 100,000 clones, about 95% seen once. Sequences were derived from peripheral blood, sampled on day 0 of AZD1222 vaccination. All receptors derive from an adult in good health.

The chain links TRBV28 to TRBJ2-7, with D possibly TRBD1 on 6 matching bases. Trimming shortened V by 7 bases and J by 0 bases, and 19 bases separated the two germline ends. The CDR3 spans 16 residues. Germline CDR1 reads MDHEN; CDR2 reads SYDVKM. CDR3 amino acids: CASNSPGTSFSYEQYF. The CDR3 coding sequence is TGTGCCAGCAACTCACCCGGGACATCATTCTCCTACGAGCAGTACTTC.

The CDR3 loop is CASSLAFTDTQYF. CDR3 nucleotides: TGTGCCAGCAGCTTAGCGTTCACAGATACGCAGTATTTT. This rearrangement joins TRBV7-2 to TRBJ2-3; D gene uncertain. The CDR3 covers 13 residues. Per the germline V gene, CDR1 is SGHTA and CDR2 is FQGNSA. V dropped 0 bases and J dropped 2 bases, with 3 bases sitting between them.

This clone is judged medium-sized (0.01 to 0.1%). The genes are TRBV4-2 and TRBJ1-1; D possibly corresponds to TRBD1 (5 bases). Deletions cut 0 bases from V and 1 base from J, with 12 bases between. CDR1 and CDR2 from the germline V gene are LGHNA and YNFKEQ. This CDR3 spans 16 amino acids. CDR3 in amino acids: CASSQDGGEKNTEAFF. The CDR3 DNA follows: TGTGCCAGCAGCCAAGATGGAGGGGAGAAGAACACTGAAGCTTTCTTT.

The J gene is TRBJ1-4, the V gene TRBV4-3; no clear D gene. The CDR3 length is 16 residues. Looked up from germline, CDR1 is LGHNA and CDR2 is YSLEER. Trimming took 4 bases from V and 3 from J, leaving 15 bases between them. The CDR3, as DNA: TGCGCCAGCAGCCGAATTACCGGGAACGCTAATGAAAAACTGTTTTTT. It specifies CASSRITGNANEKLFF.

This clone was picked up a small number of times. The V call is TRBV29-1, the J call TRBJ2-1; tentatively, D is TRBD1 (5 bases). CDR1 and CDR2 (germline): SQVTM, ANQGSEA. The CDR3 length is 13 residues. Trimming removed 3 bases at V and 7 bases at J, with 13 bases between. CDR3 protein: CSVDQGRMNEQFF. The CDR3 DNA sequence: TGCAGCGTTGATCAGGGTAGGATGAATGAGCAGTTCTTC.

V gene TRBV9 combines with J gene TRBJ1-4; TRBD1 is a possible D gene (6 bases). Per the germline V gene, CDR1 is SGDLS and CDR2 is YYNGEE. V lost 0 bases to trimming and J lost 4 bases, with 10 bases between them. The CDR3 contains 15 residues. The CDR3, as DNA: TGTGCCAGCAGCGTAGTTACAGGGAGTAATGAAAAACTGTTTTTT. It yields the protein CASSVVTGSNEKLFF. Using reference TRBV9 and TRBJ1-4 for the parts outside the CDR3, the full variable domain is DSGVTQTPKHLITATGQRVTLRCSPRSGDLSVYWYQQSLDQGLQFLIQYYNGEERAKGNILERFSAQQFPDLHSELNLSSLELGDSALYFCASSVVTGSNEKLFFGSGTQLSVL.

The V and J genes are TRBV11-2 and TRBJ1-5; D is unresolved. Per the germline V gene, CDR1 is SGHAT and CDR2 is FQNNGV. V was clipped by 1 base and J by 6 bases, with 7 bases between them. The CDR3 consists of 13 residues. The CDR3 DNA follows: TGTGCCAGCAGCTTAGTAGGTGGTCAGCCCCAGCATTTT. Its translation is CASSLVGGQPQHF.

This sequence joins TRBV19 and TRBJ2-6; 10 nucleotides align to TRBD1. After removal of 6 bases from V and 3 bases from J, the junction contained 2 bases not matched to a gene. Germline V lookup: CDR1 LNHDA, CDR2 SQIVND (reference sequence). The CDR3 sequence is 15 residues long. The CDR3 loop is CASSGDRGGANVLTF. As DNA, the CDR3 is TGTGCCAGTAGCGGGGACAGGGGTGGGGCCAACGTCCTGACTTTC.